The 27 T cell receptor beta chains below come from one sample, sequenced in a study of cytomegalovirus exposure and HLA in healthy donors. The repertoire was sequenced with immunoSEQ multiplex PCR; TCRdb's copy has only in-frame clones and lacks some. The sample has 150,000 to 200,000 clones; approximately 89% are singletons. The material sequenced was PBMCs. All receptors come from a man younger than 35 in good health and CMV-seropositive.

This chain links TRBV7-9 with TRBJ2-4; TRBD1 aligns across 7 bases. Germline CDR1 reads SEHNR; CDR2 reads FQNEAQ (reference sequence). V dropped 5 bases and J dropped 3; count of bases not matched to a gene: 4. The CDR3 loop spans 14 amino acids. CDR3 region: CASSPRDSKNIQYF. The DNA for the CDR3 is TGTGCCAGCAGCCCCCGGGACAGCAAAAACATTCAGTACTTC.

The chain has TRBV7-8 and TRBJ2-1; the D gene is possibly TRBD2 (5 bases). Trimming took off 3 bases at V and 0 bases at J, with 12 bases between the two ends. The CDR3 is made up of 16 amino acids. Per the germline V gene, CDR1 is SGHVS and CDR2 is FQNEAQ. CDR3 bases: TGTGCCAGCAGCTTGAGGGCAGCGTCCTCCTACAATGAGCAGTTCTTC. Translated: CASSLRAASSYNEQFF. Variable domain in full (rest from reference TRBV7-8 and TRBJ2-1): GAGVSQSPRYKVAKRGQDVALRCDPISGHVSLFWYQQALGQGPEFLTYFQNEAQLDKSGLPSDRFFAERPEGSVSTLKIQRTQQEDSAVYLCASSLRAASSYNEQFFGPGTRLTVL.

This chain joins TRBV15 and TRBJ2-7, with D possibly being TRBD1 (6 bases). The CDR3 is made up of 16 amino acids. Germline V CDR1 and CDR2: LNHNV, YYDKDF (reference sequence). Trimming removed 0 bases at V and 4 bases at J, with 16 bases between. The CDR3: CATSREDRKSRYEQYF. CDR3 nucleotide sequence: TGTGCCACCAGCAGAGAAGACAGGAAAAGTAGGTACGAGCAGTACTTC.

V and J are TRBV29-1 and TRBJ2-1; 9 bases fit TRBD2. Germline V gives CDR1 SQVTM, CDR2 ANQGSEA. The CDR3 runs to 13 residues. V lost 2 bases, J lost 4 bases, and 0 bases stayed unmatched. CDR3 in DNA: TGCAGCGTTGAAAGCGGGAGGTACAATGAGCAGTTCTTC. Its translation: CSVESGRYNEQFF.

The chain combines TRBV4-3 with TRBJ2-1; maybe TRBD2 (6 bases). The V end was cut by 2 bases, the J end by 8 bases, with 16 bases between. Germline V CDR1 and CDR2: LGHNA, YSLEER. The CDR3 runs to 15 residues. CDR3 bases: TGCGCCAGCAGCCAACGACGACTGGGAGGCTATGAGCAGTTCTTC. This gives the protein CASSQRRLGGYEQFF.

The chain recombines TRBV4-3 with TRBJ1-1; D uncertain. The V and J ends lost 1 base and 3 bases respectively, with 15 bases between them. This CDR3 has 16 amino acids. The germline V gene has CDR1 LGHNA and CDR2 YSLEER. The CDR3 region is CASSQGFRELDTEAFF. CDR3 DNA sequence: TGCGCCAGCAGCCAAGGATTTAGGGAGTTGGACACTGAAGCTTTCTTT.

This clone was counted a single time. V usage is TRBV10-3 and J usage is TRBJ2-7; D is ambiguous. V lost 0 bases, J lost 5 bases, and 14 bases lay in between. Germline CDR1 ENHRY, CDR2 SYGVKD. This CDR3 contains 15 residues. CDR3 sequence: CAISESTTIANEQYF. DNA of the CDR3: TGTGCCATCAGTGAGTCTACTACAATAGCCAACGAGCAGTACTTC.

This chain joins TRBV2 and TRBJ1-5; D is possibly TRBD1 (5 bases). Trimming removed 5 bases from V and 8 bases from J, with 16 bases in between. Germline V CDR1 and CDR2: SNHLY, FYNNEI. CDR3 length equals 14 residues. The CDR3 coding sequence is TGTGCCAGCAGTCGTGGGGGGATGAGGGAGCCCCAGCATTTT. This gives the protein CASSRGGMREPQHF.

The gene calls are TRBV28 and TRBJ1-2; no clear D gene. The CDR3 consists of 13 residues. V lost 5 bases, J lost 1 base, and 8 bases lay in between. CDR1 is MDHEN and CDR2 is SYDVKM in the germline V gene. CDR3 bases: TGTGCCAGCAGTCTCGGGGTTAACTATGGCTACACCTTC. This sequence encodes CASSLGVNYGYTF.

V and J are TRBV5-1 and TRBJ2-1; 9 bases are a match to TRBD2. V was clipped by 3 bases and J by 2 bases; unmatched bases: 6. The length of the CDR3 is 16 residues. Germline values: CDR1 SGHRS, CDR2 YFSETQ. As DNA, the CDR3 is TGCGCCAGCAGCTCCTTCAGCGGGGGGACCTACAATGAGCAGTTCTTC. Protein sequence: CASSSFSGGTYNEQFF.

This clone was counted a few times. J is TRBJ1-2 and V is TRBV7-2; 8 nucleotides match TRBD1. This CDR3 has 15 amino acids. After removal of 5 bases from V and 1 base from J, the junction contained 6 bases not matched to a gene. The germline gives CDR1 SGHTA, CDR2 FQGNSA. This chain's CDR3 is CASSERTGRNYGYTF. In nucleotides, the CDR3 is TGTGCCAGCAGCGAACGGACAGGGCGTAACTATGGCTACACCTTC.

This chain uses TRBV19 with TRBJ2-4; possibly TRBD2 for D (5 bases). Germline values: CDR1 LNHDA, CDR2 SQIVND (reference sequence). The ends were cut back, 1 base at V and 4 bases at J, with 17 bases in the middle. This CDR3 comprises 17 residues. CDR3 sequence: CASSIAGGGRLKNIQYF. DNA of the CDR3: TGTGCCAGTAGTATAGCTGGTGGAGGCAGGTTGAAAAACATTCAGTACTTC.

The V call is TRBV2, the J call TRBJ1-1; the match to TRBD1 covers 8 bases. With V trimmed by 8 bases and J by 2 bases, 13 bases remained unmatched. The CDR3 is 16 residues long. Germline V lookup: CDR1 SNHLY, CDR2 FYNNEI. The CDR3 loop is CASEKGTGLRNTEAFF. The DNA of the CDR3 is TGTGCCAGCGAAAAAGGGACAGGCCTCCGAAACACTGAAGCTTTCTTT.

CDR3 DNA sequence: TGTGCCAGCAGCCGACAGAGCCCCTACGAGCAGTACTTC. This gives the protein CASSRQSPYEQYF. The chain recombines TRBV7-9 with TRBJ2-7; tentative D call: TRBD1 (5 bases). This CDR3 is built from 13 residues. Germline CDR1 SEHNR, CDR2 FQNEAQ (reference sequence). Between the trimmed V and J ends, which lost 5 bases and 2 bases, there was a span of 10 bases.

The chain combines TRBV2 with TRBJ2-7, with D maybe TRBD1 (6 bases). The CDR3 has 13 residues. CDR1 is SNHLY and CDR2 is FYNNEI in the germline V gene. The germline V and J ends were trimmed by 9 bases and 0 bases, with 12 bases remaining between them. In nucleotides, the CDR3 is TGTGCCAGTAGACCGGACAGCTCCTACGAGCAGTACTTC. Translation gives CASRPDSSYEQYF.

The chain is built from TRBV5-1 and TRBJ2-1, with D uncertain. Germline CDR1 and CDR2: SGHRS and YFSETQ. V gave up 4 bases and J gave up 2 bases, with 7 bases separating them. The CDR3 contains 13 residues. The CDR3 spells CASSPNTYNEQFF. DNA for the CDR3: TGCGCCAGCAGCCCCAACACCTACAATGAGCAGTTCTTC.

The rearrangement joins TRBV2 to TRBJ2-7; 7 bases align to TRBD2. The CDR3 runs 13 residues. With 3 bases clipped from V and 2 bases from J, the junction kept 1 base outside the gene matches. Germline CDR1 SNHLY, CDR2 FYNNEI. The CDR3 DNA reads as TGTGCCAGCAGTGATGGGACTACCTACGAGCAGTACTTC. It is translated as CASSDGTTYEQYF.

This chain uses TRBV7-2 with TRBJ2-2; perhaps TRBD2 as D (5 bases). In germline, CDR1 is SGHTA, CDR2 FQGNSA. With 5 bases removed from V and 1 base from J, the gap between germline ends came to 8 bases. This CDR3 is 14 amino acids long. CDR3 sequence: CASSPGMNTGELFF. The CDR3 DNA sequence: TGTGCCAGCAGCCCCGGGATGAACACCGGGGAGCTGTTTTTT.

The chain carries TRBV6-6 and TRBJ2-7, with TRBD1 matching over 7 bases. The V gene's germline CDR1 is MNHNY and CDR2 SVGAGI (reference sequence). This CDR3 comprises 16 residues. With 5 bases clipped from V and 2 bases from J, the junction kept 12 bases outside the gene matches. CDR3 in DNA: TGTGCCAGCAGTCACGCGAGACAGGGAACACCCTACGAGCAGTACTTC. Amino acid sequence: CASSHARQGTPYEQYF.

This chain links TRBV30 with TRBJ1-3; a weak D match, TRBD1 (5 bases). This CDR3 is built from 14 residues. CDR1 and CDR2 from the germline V gene are GTSNPN and SVGIG (reference sequence). The V end lost 7 bases, the J end lost 2 bases, and 15 bases lay between the germline ends. CDR3 DNA sequence: TGTGCCTTCGAGACAGTAACTACTGGAAACACCATATATTTT. Translated: CAFETVTTGNTIYF.

V and J are TRBV18 and TRBJ2-7, with D possibly TRBD2 on 5 matching bases. Germline V gives CDR1 KGHSH, CDR2 LQKENI. V was pared by 2 bases and J by 2 bases, with 16 bases between. This CDR3 has 16 residues. The CDR3 DNA sequence: TGTGCCAGCTCACCAAGCACGGGCCACGGGGCCTACGAGCAGTACTTC. Its protein is CASSPSTGHGAYEQYF.

This clone has just a few counts. The rearrangement links TRBV6-5 to TRBJ2-3; D is unresolved. The germline CDR1 and CDR2 sequences are MNHEY and SVGAGI. The ends were cut back, 6 bases at V and 1 base at J, with 8 bases in the middle. CDR3 length: 13 residues. The CDR3: CASSSSGTDTQYF. CDR3 nucleotide sequence: TGTGCCAGCAGCTCGAGCGGCACAGATACGCAGTATTTT.

This clone turned up a few times. V and J are TRBV5-6 and TRBJ1-1; 9 bases map to TRBD1. The length of the CDR3 is 15 residues. Per germline, CDR1 SGHDT and CDR2 YYEEEE. V dropped 4 bases and J dropped 0; count of bases not matched to a gene: 4. CDR3 region: CASSPRDRVNTEAFF. In nucleotides, the CDR3 is TGTGCCAGCAGCCCCCGGGACAGGGTGAACACTGAAGCTTTCTTT.

The chain employs TRBV10-3 and TRBJ1-2, with a tentative D call TRBD1 (5 bases). Trimming removed 3 bases from V and 0 bases from J, with 8 bases in between. In germline, CDR1 is ENHRY, CDR2 SYGVKD. This CDR3 region has 14 residues. This CDR3 reads CAISEQVTNYGYTF. The CDR3 DNA follows: TGTGCCATCAGTGAACAGGTTACTAACTATGGCTACACCTTC.

The chain is built from TRBV10-3 and TRBJ2-1, with 9 bases aligning to TRBD2. After removal of 6 bases from V and 4 bases from J, the junction contained 4 bases not matched to a gene. The CDR3 is made up of 14 amino acids. Looked up from germline, CDR1 is ENHRY and CDR2 is SYGVKD. CDR3 DNA: TGTGCCATCAGGCGACTAGCGGAATACAATGAGCAGTTCTTC. The encoded protein is CAIRRLAEYNEQFF.

The chain is built from TRBV18 and TRBJ2-2; 9 bases are a match to TRBD2. The CDR3 covers 16 residues. Per the germline V gene, CDR1 is KGHSH and CDR2 is LQKENI. V gave up 1 base and J gave up 7 bases; unmatched junction bases: 7. The CDR3 spells CASSPRISGSFGELFF. CDR3 sequence (DNA): TGTGCCAGCTCACCACGGATTAGCGGGAGTTTCGGGGAGCTGTTTTTT.

The V call is TRBV6-5, the J call TRBJ2-2; a weak D match, TRBD1 (6 bases). CDR1 MNHEY and CDR2 SVGAGI come from the germline V gene. The CDR3 length is 15 residues. V was clipped by 6 bases and J by 4 bases, with 15 bases between them. The CDR3 spells CASREQGAGTGELFF. The CDR3 bases are TGTGCCAGCAGAGAACAGGGAGCAGGCACCGGGGAGCTGTTTTTT.